The 30 T cell receptor beta chains in this list originate from one sample, sequenced in a study of blood T cell repertoires in COVID-19. Measured with immunoSEQ multiplex PCR; TCRdb has only the in-frame clones, and not every one. This sample has tens of thousands of clones; around 90% occur once, and the top ten carry around 9%. Sequencing was done on a sample of peripheral blood. The source is a human donor in a cohort sampled during active COVID-19.

This rearrangement joins TRBV19 to TRBJ2-4; TRBD1 matches 7 bases. V lost 6 bases and J lost 4; bases outside the gene matches: 9. The CDR3 runs 15 residues. In germline, CDR1 is LNHDA, CDR2 SQIVND (reference sequence). This CDR3 is CASRRAGTAKNIQYF. The CDR3 nucleotides read TGTGCCAGTAGGAGAGCAGGGACAGCGAAAAACATTCAGTACTTC.

This chain joins TRBV5-1 and TRBJ2-4; possibly TRBD2 for D (6 bases). Germline loops: CDR1 SGHRS, CDR2 YFSETQ. Between the trimmed V and J ends, which lost 3 bases and 8 bases, there was a span of 21 bases. This CDR3 is 16 amino acids long. The CDR3 protein is CASSSGGARWGDIQYF. CDR3 nucleotide sequence: TGCGCCAGCAGCTCCGGTGGAGCGCGCTGGGGGGACATTCAGTACTTC. The whole variable domain, filled in from reference TRBV5-1 and TRBJ2-4, reads KAGVTQTPRYLIKTRGQQVTLSCSPISGHRSVSWYQQTPGQGLQFLFEYFSETQRNKGNFPGRFSGRQFSNSRSEMNVSTLELGDSALYLCASSSGGARWGDIQYFGAGTRLSVL.

The CDR3 nucleotides read TGTGCCAGCAGCTTGTGGTTGCGGGGGATGGAATACAATGAGCAGTTCTTC. This codes for CASSLWLRGMEYNEQFF. V is TRBV5-5 and J is TRBJ2-1; TRBD2 aligns across 7 bases. Per germline, CDR1 SGHKS and CDR2 YYEKEE (reference sequence). The ends lost 1 base at V and 4 bases at J; junction bases unmatched: 11. The CDR3 has 17 amino acids.

This chain uses TRBV9 with TRBJ2-7, with a possible D match to TRBD2 (6 bases). Germline lookup yields CDR1 SGDLS and CDR2 YYNGEE. The CDR3 is 14 amino acids. The germline V and J ends were trimmed by 4 bases and 2 bases, with 13 bases remaining between them. The DNA for the CDR3 is TGTGCCAGCAGCCCCCTAGGAGGGCCCTACGAGCAGTACTTC. Protein sequence: CASSPLGGPYEQYF. Full variable domain (outside the CDR3, taken from reference TRBV9 and TRBJ2-7): DSGVTQTPKHLITATGQRVTLRCSPRSGDLSVYWYQQSLDQGLQFLIQYYNGEERAKGNILERFSAQQFPDLHSELNLSSLELGDSALYFCASSPLGGPYEQYFGPGTRLTVT.

V gene TRBV28 combines with J gene TRBJ2-1; D possibly corresponds to TRBD2 (5 bases). The germline CDR1 and CDR2 sequences are MDHEN and SYDVKM. V was cut by 3 bases and J by 0 bases, with 12 bases left in between. The CDR3 consists of 16 residues. The CDR3 bases are TGTGCCAGCAGTTTTAGGCGGGCACGCTCCTACAATGAGCAGTTCTTC. This sequence encodes CASSFRRARSYNEQFF.

The rearrangement joins TRBV7-9 to TRBJ2-5; 8 nucleotides line up with TRBD1. Unmatched junction bases numbered 8, after V lost 5 bases and J lost 3 bases. This CDR3 region has 15 residues. CDR1 is SEHNR and CDR2 is FQNEAQ in the germline V gene (reference sequence). The CDR3: CASSPGTGIEETQYF. CDR3 bases: TGTGCCAGCAGCCCCGGGACAGGTATTGAAGAGACCCAGTACTTC.

The J gene is TRBJ1-5, the V gene TRBV6-5; perhaps TRBD1 as D (6 bases). This CDR3 contains 14 residues. V lost 6 bases to trimming and J lost 6 bases, with 15 bases between them. CDR1 is MNHEY and CDR2 is SVGAGI in the germline V gene. The CDR3 nucleotides read TGTGCCAGCAGCAACACAGGGCCGGGTCAGCCCCAGCATTTT. This sequence encodes CASSNTGPGQPQHF.

This sequence joins TRBV13 and TRBJ2-1, with D perhaps matching TRBD1 (6 bases). Trimming cost V 2 bases and J 4 bases, with 9 bases left between them. The germline CDR1 and CDR2 sequences are PRHDT and FYEKMQ (reference sequence). There are 14 residues in the CDR3. The DNA for the CDR3 is TGTGCCAGCAGCTTATTACAGGGTTACAATGAGCAGTTCTTC. Its protein product is CASSLLQGYNEQFF.

The chain combines TRBV10-1 with TRBJ1-2; perhaps TRBD1 as D (6 bases). V was shortened by 1 base and J by 6 bases, with 15 bases between the two germline ends. CDR3 size: 15 residues. The germline V gene has CDR1 WNHNN and CDR2 SYGVQD (reference sequence). The CDR3 DNA sequence: TGCGCCAGCAGTGAGTTTCTGAAAAACAGGGATGGCTACACCTTC. Its translation: CASSEFLKNRDGYTF.

This clone was observed once. This chain connects TRBV6-5 to TRBJ2-7; D gene ambiguous. The germline V gene has CDR1 MNHEY and CDR2 SVGAGI. V was trimmed by 7 bases and J by 3 bases, leaving 10 bases between them. The CDR3 consists of 12 residues. CDR3 loop: CASIAQVYEQYF. As DNA, the CDR3 is TGTGCCAGCATCGCTCAGGTCTACGAGCAGTACTTC.

The chain joins TRBV15 to TRBJ2-6, with D perhaps TRBD1 (6 bases). The V gene lost 3 bases and the J gene lost 0 bases, with 18 bases spanning the gap. Germline V CDR1 and CDR2: LNHNV, YYDKDF (reference sequence). CDR3 size: 19 residues. The CDR3 DNA sequence: TGTGCCACCAGCAGGTCTATACAGGGCGGAACCTCTGGGGCCAACGTCCTGACTTTC. It specifies CATSRSIQGGTSGANVLTF.

The J gene is TRBJ1-1, the V gene TRBV3-1 (or the pseudogene TRBV3-2); D remains unclear. CDR3 size: 13 residues. The germline gives CDR1 LGHDT, CDR2 YNNKEL (reference sequence). Trimming cost V 2 bases and J 2 bases, with 6 bases left between them. In DNA, the CDR3 is TGTGCCAGCAGCCAAAGCCGTAACACTGAAGCTTTCTTT. Translated, it gives CASSQSRNTEAFF.

This rearrangement joins TRBV30 to TRBJ1-6, with a tentative D call TRBD1 (5 bases). Trimming stripped 4 bases from V and 7 bases from J, with 11 bases between. The germline V gene encodes CDR1 GTSNPN and CDR2 SVGIG (reference sequence). The CDR3 is 13 residues long. CDR3 nucleotides: TGTGCCTGGAATCCTAACAGGAATTCACCCCTCCACTTT. It is translated as CAWNPNRNSPLHF.

The chain couples TRBV2 to TRBJ1-6; possible D gene TRBD1, 5 bases. Germline V gene sequence: CDR1 SNHLY, CDR2 FYNNEI. This CDR3 has 13 amino acids. The V end was cut by 4 bases, the J end by 10 bases, with 11 bases between. The CDR3 loop reads CASSADTESPLHF. DNA for the CDR3: TGTGCCAGCAGTGCGGACACCGAATCACCCCTCCACTTT.

This clone was counted a single time. The chain has TRBV9 and TRBJ2-2; a weak D match, TRBD1 (6 bases). The CDR3 covers 16 residues. Germline CDR1 SGDLS, CDR2 YYNGEE. Between the trimmed V and J ends, which lost 3 bases and 7 bases, there was a span of 19 bases. CDR3 in amino acids: CASSATGHRMGGELFF. The DNA of the CDR3 is TGTGCCAGCAGCGCCACGGGACACCGAATGGGCGGGGAGCTGTTTTTT.

This clone was detected only a few times. The rearrangement joins TRBV11-2 to TRBJ1-5, with 9 bases lining up with TRBD1. Germline CDR1 and CDR2: SGHAT and FQNNGV. Unmatched junction bases numbered 2, after V lost 8 bases and J lost 3 bases. This CDR3 has 13 amino acids. The CDR3 here is CASGTGTNQPQHF. DNA of the CDR3: TGTGCCAGCGGGACAGGGACCAATCAGCCCCAGCATTTT.

The J gene is TRBJ2-2, the V gene TRBV7-6; D not certain. V was pared by 3 bases and J by 5 bases, with 10 bases between. The CDR3 contains 14 residues. Germline V lookup: CDR1 SGHVS, CDR2 FNYEAQ. The CDR3 DNA sequence: TGTGCCAGCAGCTTTTTTGCACAAACCGGGGAGCTGTTTTTT. Translating it yields CASSFFAQTGELFF.

The V gene is TRBV2, the J gene TRBJ1-4, with TRBD1 matching 7 bases. The length of the CDR3 is 14 residues. Germline V CDR1 and CDR2: SNHLY, FYNNEI. J gave up 4 bases and V 6 bases, and 5 bases lay outside the gene matches. As DNA, the CDR3 is TGTGCCAGCAGGAACCGGGACAGTAATGAAAAACTGTTTTTT. It translates to CASRNRDSNEKLFF.

The sample holds a few counts of this clone. This chain links TRBV2 with TRBJ1-6, with no clear D. Germline V gene sequence: CDR1 SNHLY, CDR2 FYNNEI. V lost 6 bases and J lost 4, with 7 bases in between. The length of the CDR3 is 13 residues. CDR3 amino acids: CASRQFYNSPLHF. The CDR3 bases are TGTGCCAGCAGACAGTTTTATAATTCACCCCTCCACTTT.

V usage is TRBV6-4 and J usage is TRBJ1-1; D gene unclear. The V and J ends lost 2 bases and 4 bases respectively, with 14 bases between them. The CDR3 consists of 15 residues. CDR1 is MRHNA and CDR2 is SNTAGT in the germline V gene. The CDR3 region is CASSDLAIGSTEAFF. The DNA for the CDR3 is TGTGCCAGCAGTGACCTGGCAATCGGGAGCACTGAAGCTTTCTTT.

The chain uses TRBV12-3 or TRBV12-4 and TRBJ1-1; 8 positions match TRBD1. There are 12 residues in the CDR3. After removal of 3 bases from V and 11 bases from J, the junction contained 5 bases not matched to a gene. This CDR3 is CASSFPGGAAFF. The CDR3 DNA is TGTGCCAGCAGTTTCCCAGGGGGCGCGGCTTTCTTT.

This chain uses TRBV7-9 with TRBJ2-5; the D gene is possibly TRBD1 (6 bases). The CDR3 runs 16 residues. CDR1 and CDR2 (germline): SEHNR, FQNEAQ (reference sequence). The V and J ends lost 3 bases and 4 bases respectively, with 18 bases between them. The CDR3 region has the DNA TGTGCCAGCAGCTTGGGGGACAAACCCCGGGGAGAGACCCAGTACTTC. It yields the protein CASSLGDKPRGETQYF.

The chain combines TRBV7-8 with TRBJ2-4; tentatively, D is TRBD2 (5 bases). The V end was cut by 1 base, the J end by 1 base, with 11 bases between. Germline V CDR1 and CDR2: SGHVS, FQNEAQ. The CDR3 has 16 amino acids. The CDR3 DNA reads as TGTGCCAGCAGCTTAGGGCGCGGCGGGGCCAAAAACATTCAGTACTTC. Translated, it gives CASSLGRGGAKNIQYF. The variable domain in full, with the rest retrieved from reference TRBV7-8 and TRBJ2-4, is GAGVSQSPRYKVAKRGQDVALRCDPISGHVSLFWYQQALGQGPEFLTYFQNEAQLDKSGLPSDRFFAERPEGSVSTLKIQRTQQEDSAVYLCASSLGRGGAKNIQYFGAGTRLSVL.

The chain links TRBV7-7 to TRBJ2-1, with a possible D match to TRBD1 (6 bases). Trimming pared 3 bases from V and 7 bases from J, leaving 10 bases between. Germline V gene lookup returns CDR1 SSHAT and CDR2 FNYEAQ (reference sequence). The CDR3 has 13 amino acids. CDR3 sequence (DNA): TGTGCCAGCAGCTTCAACAGGGAAAATGAGCAGTTCTTC. Its protein is CASSFNRENEQFF.

This chain joins TRBV19 and TRBJ1-3; D not resolved. Germline V gene lookup returns CDR1 LNHDA and CDR2 SQIVND (reference sequence). This CDR3 region has 14 residues. V shed 7 bases and J shed 4 bases, with 14 bases lying between them. CDR3 in DNA: TGTGCCAGTACGCAAGTGGCCCAGGGAAACACCATATATTTT. Its translation: CASTQVAQGNTIYF.

This CDR3 reads CSVQTGTGNTIYF. For the CDR3, the DNA is TGCAGCGTGCAGACAGGTACTGGAAACACCATATATTTT. The rearrangement uses TRBV29-1 and TRBJ1-3; TRBD1 might be the D (6 bases). The V end lost 6 bases, the J end lost 2 bases, and 11 bases lay between the germline ends. The length of the CDR3 is 13 residues. Germline CDR1 reads SQVTM; CDR2 reads ANQGSEA.

The chain has TRBV7-6 and TRBJ2-1; 8 bases agree with TRBD2. CDR1 is SGHVS and CDR2 is FNYEAQ in the germline V gene. The ends lost 5 bases at V and 5 bases at J; junction bases unmatched: 11. The CDR3 has 16 residues. This CDR3 reads CASSTREGAGNNEQFF. CDR3 nucleotides: TGTGCCAGCAGCACCCGGGAGGGCGCAGGGAACAATGAGCAGTTCTTC.

V gene TRBV7-2 combines with J gene TRBJ2-1, with TRBD1 identical over 7 bases. There are 16 residues in the CDR3. The J segment lost 4 bases and the V segment lost 5 bases, leaving 11 bases of the junction unmatched. The germline CDR1 and CDR2 sequences are SGHTA and FQGNSA. The CDR3 DNA reads TGTGCCAGCAGCCTCCAAGGACAGGTTTGGTACAATGAGCAGTTCTTC. This encodes CASSLQGQVWYNEQFF.

The chain is built from TRBV29-1 and TRBJ1-1; D is possibly TRBD1 (5 bases). Between the trimmed V and J ends, which lost 1 base and 6 bases, there was a span of 12 bases. The CDR3 contains 13 residues. Germline CDR1 is SQVTM and CDR2 is ANQGSEA. The CDR3 coding sequence is TGCAGCGTTGAAGGGAGGGGTAGGGCTGAAGCTTTCTTT. Translation gives CSVEGRGRAEAFF. Based on the CDR3 plus reference TRBV29-1 and TRBJ1-1, the full variable domain is SAVISQKPSRDICQRGTSLTIQCQVDSQVTMMFWYRQQPGQSLTLIATANQGSEATYESGFVIDKFPISRPNLTFSTLTVSNMSPEDSSIYLCSVEGRGRAEAFFGQGTRLTVV.

This chain joins TRBV11-2 and TRBJ2-5; 7 bases agree with TRBD2. This CDR3 comprises 16 residues. The V gene's germline CDR1 is SGHAT and CDR2 FQNNGV. After removal of 2 bases from V and 3 bases from J, the junction contained 9 bases not matched to a gene. In DNA, the CDR3 is TGTGCCAGCAGCTTACCCCCTCGGGGAGGGGAAGAGACCCAGTACTTC. Translation: CASSLPPRGGEETQYF.